The 6 T cell receptor beta chains below were found in one sample sequenced in a study of blood T cell repertoires in COVID-19. Assay: immunoSEQ multiplex PCR; the TCRdb copy retains only in-frame clones and omits some. The table shows approximately 310,000 clones, with less than 85% occurring only once. The sequencing sample was made of PBMCs or T cells enriched from blood (not recorded which). The source is a woman aged 30 to 39 who had been exposed to COVID-19.

V gene TRBV24-1 combines with J gene TRBJ2-7; 8 bases agree with TRBD1. This CDR3 has 16 residues. Germline loops: CDR1 KGHDR, CDR2 SFDVKD. The ends lost 4 bases at V and 6 bases at J; junction bases unmatched: 13. CDR3 in DNA: TGTGCCACCAGTGACTCAGGGAGACAGGGGATCGGCGAGCAGTACTTC. Translating it yields CATSDSGRQGIGEQYF.

The V gene is TRBV19, the J gene TRBJ2-1, with D perhaps TRBD1 (5 bases). The V end was cut by 7 bases, the J end by 4 bases, with 20 bases between. The CDR3 length is 16 residues. Per germline, CDR1 LNHDA and CDR2 SQIVND (reference sequence). The CDR3 DNA follows: TGTGCCAGTACCTTTTACGGCAGGGCGAGTTACAATGAGCAGTTCTTC. It yields the protein CASTFYGRASYNEQFF.

The chain is built from TRBV6-5 and TRBJ1-5; D remains unclear. Trimming shortened V by 0 bases and J by 7 bases, and 13 bases separated the two germline ends. The CDR3 is 15 amino acids. Germline lookup yields CDR1 MNHEY and CDR2 SVGAGI. The CDR3 here is CASSYSFDKRQPQHF. CDR3 nucleotides: TGTGCCAGCAGTTACTCGTTTGACAAACGACAGCCCCAGCATTTT.

The J gene is TRBJ1-4, the V gene TRBV3-1 (or the pseudogene TRBV3-2), with 8 bases lining up with TRBD1. The CDR3 contains 14 residues. The V gene end was trimmed by 3 bases and the J gene end by 7 bases; junction bases not matched to a gene: 4. Germline CDR1 and CDR2: LGHDT and YNNKEL (reference sequence). The CDR3: CASSHQGASEKLFF. The CDR3 DNA reads TGTGCCAGCAGCCACCAGGGGGCAAGTGAAAAACTGTTTTTT.

The chain is built from TRBV27 and TRBJ1-1; 8 bases are a match to TRBD1. CDR3 length: 15 amino acids. Germline V gene lookup returns CDR1 MNHEY and CDR2 SMNVEV (reference sequence). Trimming at V came to 7 bases and at J to 3 bases, leaving 10 bases not matched to a gene. The CDR3 loop is CASKSGQGSDTEAFF. The CDR3 nucleotides read TGTGCCAGCAAAAGTGGACAGGGATCGGACACTGAAGCTTTCTTT.

The chain carries TRBV7-6 and TRBJ2-5, with 12 bases that match TRBD2. V dropped 2 bases and J dropped 5; count of bases not matched to a gene: 12. Germline V lookup: CDR1 SGHVS, CDR2 FNYEAQ. The CDR3 has 18 residues. DNA of the CDR3: TGTGCCAGCAGCTTAAACGCCGGACTAGCGGGGCTTTCGGAGACCCAGTACTTC. This gives the protein CASSLNAGLAGLSETQYF.